These 21 T cell receptor beta chains came from one sample sequenced in a study of shared clonotypes between healthy human individuals. Using immunoSEQ multiplex PCR, the repertoire was profiled, and TCRdb retains in-frame clones only, with some absent. The table records approximately 2.3 million clones, about 92% of them present only once. The sequencing sample was made of naive CD4+ T cells from PBMCs. This sample's subset: CD45RA+ positively selected. The receptors here all came from a man aged 18 to 30 in good health. Some clones in this sample may be carry-over from other donors' samples.

The gene calls are TRBV30 and TRBJ2-3, with 13 positions matching TRBD2. Trimming took 2 bases from V and 5 from J; bases not matched to a gene: 10. The CDR3 loop spans 17 amino acids. Germline CDR1 GTSNPN, CDR2 SVGIG (reference sequence). In DNA, the CDR3 is TGTGCCTGGAGTTCCTGGACTAGCGGGAGACGTGGAGATACGCAGTATTTT. Its protein product is CAWSSWTSGRRGDTQYF. The full variable domain, its missing parts supplied by reference TRBV30 and TRBJ2-3, is SQTIHQWPATLVQPVGSPLSLECTVEGTSNPNLYWYRQAAGRGLQLLFYSVGIGQISSEVPQNLSASRPQDRQFILSSKKLLLSDSGFYLCAWSSWTSGRRGDTQYFGPGTRLTVL.

The V and J genes are TRBV10-1 and TRBJ1-3; the match to TRBD1 covers 9 bases. The CDR3 consists of 20 residues. Trimming cost V 1 base and J 0 bases; bases outside gene matches: 13. Germline CDR1 and CDR2: WNHNN and SYGVQD (reference sequence). Written as DNA, the CDR3 is TGCGCCAGCAGTGAGTTTCTGGGACAGGGAAGGGTTAGCTCTGGAAACACCATATATTTT. This gives the protein CASSEFLGQGRVSSGNTIYF.

The chain links TRBV5-1 to TRBJ1-1; no reliable D call. The CDR3 extends over 16 amino acids. CDR1 and CDR2 from the germline V gene are SGHRS and YFSETQ. Trimming took off 0 bases at V and 1 base at J, with 13 bases between the two ends. The CDR3, as DNA: TGCGCCAGCAGCTTGGACACTTCCCGGGCGAACACTGAAGCTTTCTTT. Protein sequence: CASSLDTSRANTEAFF.

The chain is built from TRBV19 and TRBJ2-2; 9 bases agree with TRBD2. The CDR3 extends over 17 amino acids. Trimming took 5 bases from V and 8 from J; bases not matched to a gene: 15. Germline loops: CDR1 LNHDA, CDR2 SQIVND (reference sequence). CDR3 residues: CASSRWASGTSGGELFF. CDR3 DNA sequence: TGTGCCAGTAGTCGATGGGCTAGCGGGACCTCCGGGGGGGAGCTGTTTTTT.

CDR3 sequence reads: CASSAGGRGFDGYTF. The CDR3, as DNA: TGTGCCAGCAGTGCAGGCGGCAGGGGCTTTGATGGCTACACCTTC. The V gene is TRBV2, the J gene TRBJ1-2, with D possibly being TRBD1 (6 bases). V lost 4 bases, J lost 6 bases, and 18 bases lay in between. Per the germline V gene, CDR1 is SNHLY and CDR2 is FYNNEI. The CDR3 consists of 15 residues. Drawing the rest from reference TRBV2 and TRBJ1-2, the complete variable domain is EPEVTQTPSHQVTQMGQEVILRCVPISNHLYFYWYRQILGQKVEFLVSFYNNEISEKSEIFDDQFSVERPDGSNFTLKIRSTKLEDSAMYFCASSAGGRGFDGYTFGSGTRLTVV.

The rearrangement links TRBV14 to TRBJ2-6; a possible D gene is TRBD1 (6 bases). The CDR3 extends over 15 amino acids. In germline, CDR1 is SGHDN, CDR2 FVKESK. V lost 5 bases to trimming and J lost 3 bases, with 11 bases between them. The CDR3 loop reads CASSNRVGGANVLTF. CDR3 nucleotide sequence: TGTGCCAGCAGCAACAGGGTTGGTGGGGCCAACGTCCTGACTTTC.

This chain uses TRBV27 with TRBJ2-7; maybe TRBD1 (5 bases). Germline V gene lookup returns CDR1 MNHEY and CDR2 SMNVEV (reference sequence). V was pared by 4 bases and J by 2 bases, with 9 bases between. This CDR3 is 13 amino acids long. The CDR3 here is CASSSKGAYEQYF. The CDR3 DNA follows: TGTGCCAGCAGTTCGAAAGGGGCCTACGAGCAGTACTTC.

J is TRBJ2-3 and V is TRBV7-8; 8 nucleotides line up with TRBD1. V lost 3 bases, J lost 2 bases, and 7 bases stayed unmatched. This CDR3 region has 16 residues. The germline V gene has CDR1 SGHVS and CDR2 FQNEAQ. The CDR3 DNA is TGTGCCAGCAGCTTTTCAGGGGACAGGATCACAGATACGCAGTATTTT. As protein: CASSFSGDRITDTQYF.

Worth noting for this clone: Other DNA variants within this sample encode the same CDR3. CDR3: CASSLGQGYGYTF. The CDR3 DNA follows: TGTGCCAGCAGCTTAGGCCAGGGCTATGGCTACACCTTC. The chain employs TRBV7-2 and TRBJ1-2; D might be TRBD1 (5 bases). Trimming removed 1 base from V and 4 bases from J, with 7 bases in between. Per the germline V gene, CDR1 is SGHTA and CDR2 is FQGNSA. This CDR3 spans 13 amino acids.

This chain uses TRBV27 with TRBJ2-5, with a weak D call TRBD2 (5 bases). This CDR3 region has 13 residues. The germline V and J ends were trimmed by 3 bases and 2 bases, with 7 bases remaining between them. Per germline, CDR1 MNHEY and CDR2 SMNVEV (reference sequence). CDR3 sequence (DNA): TGTGCCAGCAGTTTTAGGACTCAAGAGACCCAGTACTTC. Protein: CASSFRTQETQYF.

The chain joins TRBV29-1 to TRBJ1-1; D is unresolved. Per the germline V gene, CDR1 is SQVTM and CDR2 is ANQGSEA. CDR3 length: 13 amino acids. The germline V and J ends were trimmed by 6 bases and 1 base, with 12 bases remaining between them. The DNA of the CDR3 is TGCAGCGTGGACCCGGATACGAACACTGAAGCTTTCTTT. This codes for CSVDPDTNTEAFF.

Only one count was recorded for this clone. The rearrangement joins TRBV9 to TRBJ2-3; 7 bases fit TRBD2. V shed 0 bases, J shed 4 bases, and the junction held 5 bases outside the gene matches. This CDR3 contains 15 residues. CDR1 and CDR2 from the germline V gene are SGDLS and YYNGEE. CDR3 in amino acids: CASSVEAGVADTQYF. CDR3 DNA: TGTGCCAGCAGCGTAGAGGCGGGAGTCGCAGATACGCAGTATTTT.

V and J are TRBV28 and TRBJ2-2, with D perhaps matching TRBD1 or TRBD2 (5 bases each). The germline V gene has CDR1 MDHEN and CDR2 SYDVKM. The length of the CDR3 is 16 residues. The germline V and J ends were trimmed by 6 bases and 0 bases, with 14 bases remaining between them. Written as DNA, the CDR3 is TGTGCCAGCAGATCGACCGGGACGACGAACACCGGGGAGCTGTTTTTT. Protein: CASRSTGTTNTGELFF.

The chain uses TRBV7-9 and TRBJ2-4; no clear D. Germline CDR1 SEHNR, CDR2 FQNEAQ (reference sequence). The CDR3 covers 16 residues. The V end lost 5 bases, the J end lost 0 bases, and 14 bases lay between the germline ends. CDR3 region: CASSQITALAKNIQYF. CDR3 bases: TGTGCCAGCAGCCAGATAACGGCACTAGCCAAAAACATTCAGTACTTC.

This chain connects TRBV6-1 to TRBJ1-1, with 7 positions matching TRBD1. Losses at the gene ends were 7 bases for V and 2 bases for J; bases not matched to a gene: 10. This CDR3 is built from 15 residues. The germline CDR1 and CDR2 sequences are MNHNS and SASEGT. The CDR3 protein is CASTEPTGFNTEAFF. DNA of the CDR3: TGTGCCAGCACCGAACCGACAGGGTTTAACACTGAAGCTTTCTTT.

The chain recombines TRBV2 with TRBJ1-3; no clear D. CDR3 length: 13 amino acids. Deletions cut 10 bases from V and 6 bases from J, with 16 bases between. Germline values: CDR1 SNHLY, CDR2 FYNNEI. CDR3: CAIQTEALNTIYF. CDR3 sequence (DNA): TGTGCCATTCAGACGGAGGCCTTAAACACCATATATTTT.

As concerns this clone: Other DNA sequences of this sample code for an identical CDR3. This chain joins TRBV7-2 and TRBJ1-2; the D gene is possibly TRBD1 (6 bases). Germline-derived CDR1 and CDR2 are SGHTA and FQGNSA. CDR3 length equals 13 residues. Trimming took 5 bases from V and 4 from J, leaving 11 bases between them. The CDR3 loop reads CASSPGQIYGYTF. The CDR3 DNA sequence: TGTGCCAGCAGCCCCGGACAGATCTATGGCTACACCTTC. Full variable domain (rest looked up from reference TRBV7-2 and TRBJ1-2): GAGVSQSPSNKVTEKGKDVELRCDPISGHTALYWYRQSLGQGLEFLIYFQGNSAPDKSGLPSDRFSAERTGGSVSTLTIQRTQQEDSAVYLCASSPGQIYGYTFGSGTRLTVV.

V usage is TRBV7-3 and J usage is TRBJ2-6; maybe TRBD2 (6 bases). The V end lost 1 base, the J end lost 1 base, and 11 bases lay between the germline ends. The germline V gene has CDR1 SGHTA and CDR2 FQGTGA. The CDR3 loop spans 17 amino acids. CDR3 in amino acids: CASSLSTRGSGANVLTF. CDR3 DNA sequence: TGTGCCAGCAGCTTAAGCACTCGGGGGTCTGGGGCCAACGTCCTGACTTTC.

This CDR3 is CASSSRAQTGPRENTQYF. CDR3 DNA: TGTGCCAGCAGCTCCCGAGCCCAGACAGGTCCCCGTGAGAATACGCAGTATTTT. The V gene is TRBV11-2, the J gene TRBJ2-3; tentatively, D is TRBD1 (6 bases). Trimming left V 4 bases short and J 7 bases short, with 27 bases between. The CDR3 covers 18 residues. The V gene's germline CDR1 is SGHAT and CDR2 FQNNGV.

This chain connects TRBV28 to TRBJ1-3; D perhaps matches TRBD1 (5 bases). This CDR3 contains 16 residues. The germline V and J ends were trimmed by 4 bases and 0 bases, with 13 bases remaining between them. In germline, CDR1 is MDHEN, CDR2 SYDVKM. The CDR3 sequence: CASSSRTLYSGNTIYF. DNA for the CDR3: TGTGCCAGCAGTTCCCGGACACTATACTCTGGAAACACCATATATTTT.

The CDR3 region has the DNA TGTGCCAGCAGTGATATGAGGCCCCGCGGGGAGACCCAGTACTTC. Translated, it gives CASSDMRPRGETQYF. The V and J genes are TRBV6-1 and TRBJ2-5; tentatively, D is TRBD2 (5 bases). There are 15 residues in the CDR3. The germline CDR1 and CDR2 sequences are MNHNS and SASEGT. V gave up 3 bases and J gave up 5 bases, with 16 bases separating them.